This TCR beta chain was captured in a study of T cells in Graves' hyperthyroidism and ophthalmopathy. The CDR3 runs 13 residues. Germline V CDR1 and CDR2: LNHDA, SQIVND (reference sequence). V was shortened by 3 bases and J by 9 bases, with 12 bases between the two germline ends. This clonotype was counted between two and nine times. Amplified regions were TCR beta CDR3 sequences from RNA transcripts. A first-round RT-PCR of the TCR CDR3 used the HTBI primer set. TCRdb used MiXCR to reprocess the multiplex PCR reads, holding one entry per CDR3 protein. The repertoire consists of 400,000 or so distinct CDR3 sequences, with more than 12% occurring once and the leading ten covering around a fifth.

The receptor was derived from a woman aged 30 to 39 with Graves' ophthalmopathy. The sequenced sample consisted of blood. This rearrangement joins TRBV19 to TRBJ2-1; D uncertain. CDR3 DNA sequence: TGTGCCAGTAGTATCGATCATCTTGCTGAGCAGTTCTTC. Translating gives CASSIDHLAEQFF. Variable domain in full (rest from reference TRBV19 and TRBJ2-1): DGGITQSPKYLFRKEGQNVTLSCEQNLNHDAMYWYRQDPGQGLRLIYYSQIVNDFQKGDIAEGYSVSREKKESFPLTVTSAQKNPTAFYLCASSIDHLAEQFFGPGTRLTVL.